This T cell receptor (beta chain) was sequenced during a study of blood T cell repertoires in COVID-19. Original handling: Estimated nucleated cell counts came from reference gene primer amplification. The assay was immunoSEQ multiplex PCR, and TCRdb's table has in-frame clones only and misses some. V, J and clone size are taken as reported in that table, and D and trimming were inferred from the DNA itself. Of around 75,000 clones listed, roughly 90% are singletons. Germline V CDR1 and CDR2: MNHEY, SMNVEV (reference sequence). The CDR3 is 14 amino acids. The junction had 5 bases not matched to a gene; V was cut back by 3 bases and J by 9 bases.

Sequenced: peripheral blood. V usage is TRBV27 and J usage is TRBJ2-1, with TRBD1 matching 10 bases. This receptor was taken from a human donor in a cohort sampled during active COVID-19. The DNA for the CDR3 is TGTGCCAGCAGTTTGAGACAGGGGGCCGGTGAGCAGTTCTTC. Translation gives CASSLRQGAGEQFF.